One sample yielded the 29 T cell receptor beta chains listed below, sequenced in a study of early T cells in non-severe SARS-CoV-2 infection. From the 5' RACE reads, TCRdb called clonotypes with MiXCR, one entry per CDR3 protein. This table holds over 45,000 distinct CDR3 sequences, around 7.7% found once. The sequencing here drew on whole blood, taken at baseline. Every receptor here comes from an adult who was a healthcare worker with PCR-confirmed SARS-CoV-2 infection or an uninfected control (not recorded which).

This clonotype was recorded at least ten times. The V and J genes are TRBV2 and TRBJ2-1; a possible D gene is TRBD2 (6 bases). Looked up from germline, CDR1 is SNHLY and CDR2 is FYNNEI. V was pared by 3 bases and J by 10 bases, with 16 bases between. The CDR3 runs 14 residues. CDR3 residues: CASSEGSGTYEQFF. For the CDR3, the DNA is TGTGCCAGCAGTGAGGGGTCAGGGACTTACGAGCAGTTCTTC.

This clonotype was counted at least ten times. The chain uses TRBV28 and TRBJ2-7; 8 bases agree with TRBD2. After removal of 3 bases from V and 6 bases from J, the junction contained 13 bases not matched to a gene. Germline V CDR1 and CDR2: MDHEN, SYDVKM. The CDR3 consists of 16 residues. The CDR3 DNA reads TGTGCCAGCAGTTTTTATAGGTCGGGAGGGCCATCCGAGCAGTACTTC. Protein sequence: CASSFYRSGGPSEQYF.

The V call is TRBV6-5, the J call TRBJ2-7; D might be TRBD2 (5 bases). V lost 6 bases, J lost 6 bases, and 18 bases lay in between. Germline V CDR1 and CDR2: MNHEY, SVGAGI. This CDR3 contains 14 residues. The CDR3 loop reads CASSQLGVIREQYF. The CDR3, as DNA: TGTGCCAGCAGCCAGCTCGGGGTCATTCGCGAGCAGTACTTC.

This clonotype has only a few counts. V and J are TRBV10-3 and TRBJ1-5; TRBD1 aligns across 7 bases. CDR3 length: 14 amino acids. V lost 5 bases and J lost 4; bases outside the gene matches: 5. The V gene's germline CDR1 is ENHRY and CDR2 SYGVKD. CDR3: CAISLGTANQPQHF. As DNA, the CDR3 is TGTGCCATCAGTCTGGGGACAGCAAATCAGCCCCAGCATTTT.

The chain is built from TRBV19 and TRBJ1-4; D uncertain. The V and J ends lost 6 bases and 6 bases respectively, with 17 bases between them. Germline values: CDR1 LNHDA, CDR2 SQIVND (reference sequence). CDR3 length equals 15 residues. CDR3 protein: CASRAGRARHEKLFF. CDR3 DNA sequence: TGTGCCAGTAGGGCAGGAAGGGCGAGGCATGAAAAACTGTTTTTT.

This clonotype occurred a few times. The chain carries TRBV29-1 and TRBJ2-2; TRBD1 matches at 7 bases. CDR1 and CDR2 from the germline V gene are SQVTM and ANQGSEA. V shed 6 bases and J 0 bases; nucleotides not matched to a gene: 4. The CDR3 length is 14 residues. CDR3 nucleotide sequence: TGCAGCGTGCGAGACAGGGCGAACACCGGGGAGCTGTTTTTT. It is translated as CSVRDRANTGELFF.

This clonotype was seen repeatedly, ten times or more. The J gene is TRBJ2-5, the V gene TRBV12-5; 7 positions agree with TRBD1. The V segment lost 5 bases and the J segment 1 base; nucleotides outside the gene matches: 4. This CDR3 has 14 amino acids. The V gene's germline CDR1 is LGHNT and CDR2 FRNRAP. Written as DNA, the CDR3 is TGTGCTAGTGGTCAAGGGACAGCCCAAGAGACCCAGTACTTC. The encoded protein is CASGQGTAQETQYF.

This clonotype was detected ten times or more. The gene calls are TRBV5-1 and TRBJ1-2; the match to TRBD1 covers 10 bases. This CDR3 region has 14 residues. V shed 3 bases, J shed 5 bases, and the junction held 4 bases outside the gene matches. Germline-derived CDR1 and CDR2 are SGHRS and YFSETQ. The CDR3 reads CASSSGTGEYGYTF. For the CDR3, the DNA is TGCGCCAGCAGCTCCGGGACAGGGGAGTATGGCTACACCTTC.

This clonotype was recorded at least ten times. The rearrangement links TRBV20-1 to TRBJ1-1; a weak D match, TRBD1 (5 bases). The V end was cut by 3 bases, the J end by 8 bases, with 13 bases between. Germline V lookup: CDR1 DFQATT, CDR2 SNEGSKA (reference sequence). This CDR3 has 12 amino acids. The CDR3 loop is CSASNRDSEAFF. CDR3 sequence (DNA): TGCAGTGCTAGTAACCGGGACTCAGAAGCTTTCTTT.

This clonotype was detected a few times. The rearrangement uses TRBV7-9 and TRBJ1-1, with D tentatively TRBD1 (5 bases). This CDR3 has 16 residues. Germline V gene sequence: CDR1 SEHNR, CDR2 FQNEAQ (reference sequence). V lost 6 bases and J lost 0, with 17 bases in between. This CDR3 is CASREVEQGVNTEAFF. CDR3 nucleotides: TGTGCCAGCAGGGAAGTGGAGCAGGGAGTGAACACTGAAGCTTTCTTT.

This clonotype was observed a handful of times. V and J are TRBV24-1 and TRBJ2-2; D gene uncertain. This CDR3 is 14 amino acids long. Trimming removed 5 bases at V and 0 bases at J, with 6 bases between. Germline CDR1 is KGHDR and CDR2 is SFDVKD. The CDR3 bases are TGTGCCACCAGTGGAGGACCGAACACCGGGGAGCTGTTTTTT. Protein: CATSGGPNTGELFF.

This clonotype was found a few times. J is TRBJ2-1 and V is TRBV20-1; 8 nucleotides align to TRBD1. CDR3 length equals 14 residues. Germline V gene data show CDR1 as DFQATT and CDR2 as SNEGSKA (reference sequence). Trimming removed 2 bases from V and 8 bases from J; junction bases left unmatched: 8. The CDR3 DNA reads TGCAGTGCTAGAATCGACAGGGGTACGGATGAGCAGTTCTTC. Translating gives CSARIDRGTDEQFF.

The genes are TRBV28 and TRBJ2-4; D is perhaps TRBD1 or TRBD2 (5 bases each). V lost 7 bases, J lost 3 bases, and 10 bases lay in between. Looked up from germline, CDR1 is MDHEN and CDR2 is SYDVKM. The CDR3 is made up of 13 amino acids. The CDR3 nucleotides read TGTGCCAGCATGTCTGGGGGCAAAAACATTCAGTACTTC. Protein sequence: CASMSGGKNIQYF.

This clonotype was counted at least ten times. The rearrangement uses TRBV24-1 and TRBJ2-1; TRBD1 matches 7 bases. The length of the CDR3 is 17 residues. Germline V gene sequence: CDR1 KGHDR, CDR2 SFDVKD. Trimming at V came to 0 bases and at J to 5 bases, leaving 9 bases not matched to a gene. In DNA, the CDR3 is TGTGCCACCAGTGATTTGGCAACCGGGACAGTAAACAATGAGCAGTTCTTC. It is translated as CATSDLATGTVNNEQFF.

The V call is TRBV20-1, the J call TRBJ1-5; D gene unclear. The CDR3 is made up of 13 amino acids. Germline assignment: CDR1 DFQATT and CDR2 SNEGSKA (reference sequence). Deletions cut 6 bases from V and 1 base from J, with 10 bases between. Here the CDR3 reads CSARFLSNQPQHF. DNA for the CDR3: TGCAGTGCCAGGTTCCTCAGCAATCAGCCCCAGCATTTT.

The chain combines TRBV10-1 with TRBJ2-3; the D gene is possibly TRBD1 (5 bases). CDR3 length: 11 residues. Trimming cost V 6 bases and J 11 bases, with 12 bases left between them. Germline CDR1 reads WNHNN; CDR2 reads SYGVQD (reference sequence). The CDR3 loop reads CASSKGKGQYF. The CDR3 DNA sequence: TGCGCCAGCAGCAAGGGGAAGGGGCAGTATTTT.

This clonotype came up a few times. The CDR3 DNA sequence: TGTGCCAGCAGCTTAACAGCGGGTGGTGGGTCCCAGTACTTC. Its protein is CASSLTAGGGSQYF. This chain links TRBV7-3 with TRBJ2-5; D might be TRBD2 (6 bases). There are 14 residues in the CDR3. Trimming stripped 0 bases from V and 9 bases from J, with 14 bases between. CDR1 is SGHTA and CDR2 is FQGTGA in the germline V gene. Full variable domain (rest looked up from reference TRBV7-3 and TRBJ2-5): GAGVSQTPSNKVTEKGKYVELRCDPISGHTALYWYRQSLGQGPEFLIYFQGTGAADDSGLPNDRFFAVRPEGSVSTLKIQRTERGDSAVYLCASSLTAGGGSQYFGPGTRLLVL.

The chain uses TRBV20-1 and TRBJ2-7; 8 positions match TRBD1. CDR1 is DFQATT and CDR2 is SNEGSKA in the germline V gene (reference sequence). After removal of 4 bases from V and 2 bases from J, the junction contained 7 bases not matched to a gene. The CDR3 totals 14 residues. DNA for the CDR3: TGCAGTGCTAAGCTACAGGGGGTCGCCTACGAGCAGTACTTC. As protein: CSAKLQGVAYEQYF.

As DNA, the CDR3 is TGCAGTGCTAAAGAACCGGGACTAGCGGGAGTTCACTCCTACAATGAGCAGTTCTTC. Protein sequence: CSAKEPGLAGVHSYNEQFF. The chain couples TRBV20-1 to TRBJ2-1; 14 positions agree with TRBD2. The CDR3 extends over 19 amino acids. The V and J ends lost 4 bases and 0 bases, in that order; junction bases with no gene match: 11. The germline V gene encodes CDR1 DFQATT and CDR2 SNEGSKA (reference sequence).

The chain uses TRBV24-1 and TRBJ2-1; D unclear. CDR3 length: 16 residues. V lost 6 bases and J 6 bases, leaving 20 bases between the germline ends. Germline assignment: CDR1 KGHDR and CDR2 SFDVKD. In DNA, the CDR3 is TGTGCCACCAGTAACTCCCAACGTTTGGACGTCAATGAGCAGTTCTTC. Translated: CATSNSQRLDVNEQFF.

This clonotype was observed a few times. The gene calls are TRBV6-2 or TRBV6-3 and TRBJ2-1; 9 bases are a match to TRBD2. The trim removed 5 bases at V and 2 bases at J, leaving 7 bases unmatched. The germline V gene has CDR1 MNHEY and CDR2 SVGEGT. CDR3 length: 16 amino acids. CDR3 amino acids: CASSALAGRTYNEQFF. The CDR3 coding sequence is TGTGCCAGCAGTGCACTAGCGGGCCGTACCTACAATGAGCAGTTCTTC.

This clonotype has more than one count but fewer than ten. V is TRBV21-1 and J is TRBJ2-7; the tabulated D call, TRBD1, remains unverified against the DNA. TRBV21-1 is labeled a pseudogene. This CDR3 is 16 amino acids long. CDR3 DNA sequence: TGTGCCAGCAGCAAGGTTTTTCCAGGGGGCTACCGCGAGCAGTACTTC. Translated: CASSKVFPGGYREQYF.

This clonotype was observed a few times. This sequence joins TRBV14 and TRBJ2-2, with no clear D. CDR1 is SGHDN and CDR2 is FVKESK in the germline V gene. Trimming cost V 4 bases and J 7 bases, with 7 bases left between them. The CDR3 runs to 12 residues. CDR3 sequence reads: CASSLGDGELFF. The DNA of the CDR3 is TGTGCCAGCAGCCTTGGGGACGGGGAGCTGTTTTTT.

There are many counts of this clonotype. The chain links TRBV20-1 to TRBJ2-3; tentative D call: TRBD1 (5 bases). CDR1 is DFQATT, CDR2 SNEGSKA, per germline (reference sequence). The CDR3 is 13 residues long. The CDR3 reads CGAGELSTDTQYF. The CDR3 region has the DNA TGCGGGGCTGGGGAACTGAGCACAGATACGCAGTATTTT.

This clonotype was counted ten times or more. The chain carries TRBV28 and TRBJ2-4; 9 bases agree with TRBD2. CDR1 MDHEN and CDR2 SYDVKM come from the germline V gene. The CDR3 is 16 residues long. Germline trimming cut 4 bases from V and 4 bases from J; bases unmatched to any gene: 8. The CDR3 here is CASSSWTSAEKNIQYF. CDR3 nucleotide sequence: TGTGCCAGCAGTTCCTGGACTAGCGCGGAAAAAAACATTCAGTACTTC.

V gene TRBV5-1 combines with J gene TRBJ2-1; 11 nucleotides agree with TRBD2. This CDR3 region has 17 residues. Germline V gives CDR1 SGHRS, CDR2 YFSETQ. V gave up 4 bases and J gave up 8 bases; unmatched junction bases: 14. CDR3 protein: CASSPPHTSGSPDEQFF. The CDR3 nucleotides are TGCGCCAGCAGCCCACCCCACACTAGCGGGAGTCCCGATGAGCAGTTCTTC.

This clonotype was observed a handful of times. The genes are TRBV28 and TRBJ2-1, with D perhaps TRBD1 (5 bases). The CDR3 covers 16 residues. Germline loops: CDR1 MDHEN, CDR2 SYDVKM. Deletions cut 2 bases from V and 1 base from J, with 12 bases between. The CDR3 region is CASSLPGLGSYNEQFF. CDR3 in DNA: TGTGCCAGCAGTTTACCAGGGCTAGGGTCCTACAATGAGCAGTTCTTC. Variable domain in full (rest from reference TRBV28 and TRBJ2-1): DVKVTQSSRYLVKRTGEKVFLECVQDMDHENMFWYRQDPGLGLRLIYFSYDVKMKEKGDIPEGYSVSREKKERFSLILESASTNQTSMYLCASSLPGLGSYNEQFFGPGTRLTVL.

This clonotype was counted many times. This chain joins TRBV20-1 and TRBJ1-6, with TRBD1 identical over 7 bases. The CDR3 totals 14 residues. Germline assignment: CDR1 DFQATT and CDR2 SNEGSKA (reference sequence). V shed 3 bases and J 16 bases; nucleotides not matched to a gene: 15. The CDR3 region has the DNA TGCAGTGCTAGCGTCGGGACAGTAAGGGGCCGGCTCCACTTT. Translated: CSASVGTVRGRLHF.

This clonotype has a handful of counts. The J gene is TRBJ1-1, the V gene TRBV4-3; D is undetermined. From germline, CDR1 is LGHNA and CDR2 YSLEER. V was shortened by 0 bases and J by 1 base, with 3 bases between the two germline ends. The CDR3 has 13 amino acids. The DNA of the CDR3 is TGCGCCAGCAGCCAAGATTGGAACACTGAAGCTTTCTTT. Translating gives CASSQDWNTEAFF.